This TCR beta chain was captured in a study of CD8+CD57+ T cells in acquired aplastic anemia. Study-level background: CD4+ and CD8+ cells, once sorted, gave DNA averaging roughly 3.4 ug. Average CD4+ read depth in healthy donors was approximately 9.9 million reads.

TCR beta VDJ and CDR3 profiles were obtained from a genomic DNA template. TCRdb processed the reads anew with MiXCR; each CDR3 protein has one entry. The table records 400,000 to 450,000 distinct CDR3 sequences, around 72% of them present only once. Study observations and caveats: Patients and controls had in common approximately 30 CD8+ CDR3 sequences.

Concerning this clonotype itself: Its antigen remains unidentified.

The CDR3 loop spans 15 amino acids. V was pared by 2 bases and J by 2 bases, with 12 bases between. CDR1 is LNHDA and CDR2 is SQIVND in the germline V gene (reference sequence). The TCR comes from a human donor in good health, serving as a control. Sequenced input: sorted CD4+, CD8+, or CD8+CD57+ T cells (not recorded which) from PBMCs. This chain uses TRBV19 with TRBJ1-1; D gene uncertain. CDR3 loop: CASSISVGANTEAFF. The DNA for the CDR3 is TGTGCCAGTAGTATAAGCGTTGGAGCTAACACTGAAGCTTTCTTT.